This T cell receptor (beta chain) was sequenced for a study of response to subunit inactivated influenza vaccine. Study findings and constraints: Authors suggested each seasonal flu vaccination may recruit only limited numbers of new T cells.

TCRdb ran MiXCR on the RT-PCR reads and lists one entry per CDR3 protein. The table lists 300,000 to 350,000 distinct CDR3 sequences, roughly 22% of them singletons. Comment on this clonotype: Its antigen is undetermined.

CDR1 LGHDT and CDR2 YNNKEL come from the germline V gene (reference sequence). The V end was cut by 5 bases, the J end by 0 bases, with 11 bases between. CDR3 length: 15 residues. The clonotype comes from a man aged 50-75 years who received an inactivated influenza vaccine. The rearrangement uses TRBV3-1 and TRBJ1-3; no definite D call. The input for sequencing was PBMCs from blood, taken less than 22 months after vaccination. CDR3 in DNA: TGTGCCAGCAGCTCCGACACGAACTCTGGAAACACCATATATTTT. Residues: CASSSDTNSGNTIYF. Full variable domain (outside the CDR3, taken from reference TRBV3-1 and TRBJ1-3): DTAVSQTPKYLVTQMGNDKSIKCEQNLGHDTMYWYKQDSKKFLKIMFSYNNKELIINETVPNRFSPKSPDKAHLNLHINSLELGDSAVYFCASSSDTNSGNTIYFGEGSWLTVV.